This entry concerns a single TCR beta chain. Its antigen remains unknown. Template material for TCR beta VDJ and CDR3 profiling consisted of genomic DNA. From the reads, TCRdb called clonotypes with MiXCR, one entry per CDR3 protein. The repertoire holds 170,000 or so distinct CDR3 sequences, with more than 40% as singletons. Patients selected for sequencing had displayed CD8+CD57+ cell expansion by flow cytometry. The blood sampling took place in patients who had so far received no therapy. This specimen comes from a study of CD8+CD57+ T cells in acquired aplastic anemia. Study in general: Sorted CD4+ plus CD8+ cells gave DNA averaging about 3.2 ug. Study-level findings and limits: In common between the patients and the controls were more than 25 CD8+ CDR3 sequences.

Trimming cost V 0 bases and J 7 bases, with 4 bases left between them. CDR3 size: 11 residues. Germline lookup yields CDR1 SGHRS and CDR2 YFSETQ. The receptor was derived from a human donor with aplastic anemia. The genes are TRBV5-1 and TRBJ1-2; no clear D gene. What was sequenced was sorted CD4+, CD8+, or CD8+CD57+ T cells (not recorded which) from PBMCs. For the CDR3, the DNA is TGCGCCAGCAGCTTGGGGGCTGGCTACACCTTC. Translated, it gives CASSLGAGYTF.